The 6 T cell receptor beta chains in this list originate from one sample, sequenced in a study of blood T cell repertoires in COVID-19. Measured with immunoSEQ multiplex PCR; TCRdb has only the in-frame clones, and not every one. Of 75,000 to 95,000 clones listed, 82% are singletons. Sequencing was done on a sample of peripheral blood. The receptors were sampled from a human donor in a cohort sampled during active COVID-19.

J is TRBJ2-7 and V is TRBV28; weak D call: TRBD1 (6 bases). CDR1 MDHEN and CDR2 SYDVKM come from the germline V gene. Trimming took 6 bases from V and 5 from J, leaving 14 bases between them. This CDR3 has 13 amino acids. The CDR3 DNA sequence: TGTGCCAGCAGCAGAGGACAGCCCCACGAGCAGTACTTC. It encodes CASSRGQPHEQYF.

This clone was recorded a few times. V gene TRBV28 combines with J gene TRBJ1-5; TRBD1 is a possible D gene (5 bases). Germline CDR1 MDHEN, CDR2 SYDVKM. The CDR3 is 13 residues long. Trimming pared 4 bases from V and 4 bases from J, leaving 8 bases between. CDR3 bases: TGTGCCAGCAGTTGGGGACTAAATCAGCCCCAGCATTTT. Amino acids: CASSWGLNQPQHF.

In this sample, this clone turned up a few times. The chain links TRBV18 to TRBJ1-3, with 7 bases that match TRBD1. The CDR3 consists of 15 residues. Germline V gives CDR1 KGHSH, CDR2 LQKENI. The V gene end was trimmed by 3 bases and the J gene end by 4 bases; junction bases not matched to a gene: 6. CDR3 amino acids: CASSPAAGGGNTIYF. Written as DNA, the CDR3 is TGTGCCAGCTCACCGGCGGCAGGGGGAGGAAACACCATATATTTT.

The V gene is TRBV2, the J gene TRBJ1-2, with 11 positions matching TRBD1. This CDR3 region has 17 residues. CDR1 and CDR2 (germline): SNHLY, FYNNEI. J lost 3 bases, V lost 0 bases, and 6 bases had no gene match. The CDR3: CASSEAQDRGHHYGYTF. Here the CDR3 DNA reads TGTGCCAGCAGTGAAGCCCAGGACAGGGGGCATCACTATGGCTACACCTTC.

The chain uses TRBV12-3 or TRBV12-4 and TRBJ2-7, with a possible D match to TRBD1 (5 bases). CDR3 length: 12 amino acids. The ends were cut back, 5 bases at V and 3 bases at J, with 8 bases in the middle. CDR3 coding DNA: TGTGCCAGCAGTCAGGGCAGCTACGAGCAGTACTTC. Translating it yields CASSQGSYEQYF.

The V gene is TRBV3-1 (or the pseudogene TRBV3-2), the J gene TRBJ2-5; a weak D match, TRBD1 (5 bases). Germline values: CDR1 LGHDT, CDR2 YNNKEL (reference sequence). This CDR3 is 18 amino acids long. Trimming took off 0 bases at V and 5 bases at J, with 22 bases between the two ends. Here the CDR3 DNA reads TGTGCCAGCAGCCAAGAATCAGAGGCAGCCCCTAAGGGGGAGACCCAGTACTTC. It codes for CASSQESEAAPKGETQYF.